This T cell receptor (beta chain) is from a study of neoadjuvant nivolumab and ipilimumab in lung cancer. Assay: immunoSEQ multiplex PCR; the TCRdb copy retains only in-frame clones and omits some. The sample consists of over 25,000 clones, 76% of them appearing once. A few counts support this clone. Germline CDR1 MDHEN, CDR2 SYDVKM. Deletions cut 7 bases from V and 1 base from J, with 11 bases between. This CDR3 is built from 13 residues. This sequence was found in an adult with non-small cell lung cancer. The sample consisted of tumor tissue, taken after neoadjuvant nivolumab, alone or with ipilimumab, at or shortly before surgery. The genes are TRBV28 and TRBJ2-7, with a possible D match to TRBD1 (6 bases). CDR3 protein: CASTPDRSYEQYF. CDR3 sequence (DNA): TGTGCCAGCACCCCTGACAGGTCCTACGAGCAGTACTTC.